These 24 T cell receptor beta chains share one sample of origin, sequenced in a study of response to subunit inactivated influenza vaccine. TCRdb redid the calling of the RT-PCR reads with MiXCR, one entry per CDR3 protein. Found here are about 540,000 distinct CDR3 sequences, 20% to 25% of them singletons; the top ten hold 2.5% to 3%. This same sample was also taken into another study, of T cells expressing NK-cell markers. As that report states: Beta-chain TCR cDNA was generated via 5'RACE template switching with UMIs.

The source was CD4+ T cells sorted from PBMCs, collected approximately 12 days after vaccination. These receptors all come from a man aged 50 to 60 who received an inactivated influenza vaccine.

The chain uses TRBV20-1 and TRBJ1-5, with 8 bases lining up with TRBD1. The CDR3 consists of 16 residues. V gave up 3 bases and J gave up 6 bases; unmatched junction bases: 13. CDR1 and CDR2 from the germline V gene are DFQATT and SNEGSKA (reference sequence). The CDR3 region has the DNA TGCAGTGCTAGGGCCGGGACAGGCTTCCAAGCTCAGCCCCAGCATTTT. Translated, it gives CSARAGTGFQAQPQHF.

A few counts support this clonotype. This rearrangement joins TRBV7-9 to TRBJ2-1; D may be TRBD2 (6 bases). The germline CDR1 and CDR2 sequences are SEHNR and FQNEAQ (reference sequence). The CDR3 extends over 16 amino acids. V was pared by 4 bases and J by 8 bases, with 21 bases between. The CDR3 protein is CASSSRDSAQGYEQFF. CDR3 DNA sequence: TGTGCCAGCAGCTCCAGGGACTCTGCTCAGGGCTATGAGCAGTTCTTC.

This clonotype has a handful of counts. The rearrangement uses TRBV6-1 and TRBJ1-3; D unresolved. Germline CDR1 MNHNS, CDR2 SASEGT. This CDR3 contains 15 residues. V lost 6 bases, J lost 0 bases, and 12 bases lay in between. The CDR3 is CASSASGFSGNTIYF. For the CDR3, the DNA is TGTGCCAGCAGCGCTTCGGGGTTCTCTGGAAACACCATATATTTT.

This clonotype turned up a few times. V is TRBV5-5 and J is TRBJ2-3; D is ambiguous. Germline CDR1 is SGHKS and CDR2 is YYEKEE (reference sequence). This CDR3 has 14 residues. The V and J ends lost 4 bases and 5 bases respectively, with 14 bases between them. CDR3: CASSPNLMGDTQYF. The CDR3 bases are TGTGCCAGCAGCCCGAACCTTATGGGAGATACGCAGTATTTT.

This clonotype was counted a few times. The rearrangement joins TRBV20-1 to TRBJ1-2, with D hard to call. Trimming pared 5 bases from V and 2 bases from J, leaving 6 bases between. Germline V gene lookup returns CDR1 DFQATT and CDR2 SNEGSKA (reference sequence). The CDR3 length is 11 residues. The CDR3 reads CSAFLNYGYTF. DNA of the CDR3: TGCAGTGCTTTCCTGAACTATGGCTACACCTTC.

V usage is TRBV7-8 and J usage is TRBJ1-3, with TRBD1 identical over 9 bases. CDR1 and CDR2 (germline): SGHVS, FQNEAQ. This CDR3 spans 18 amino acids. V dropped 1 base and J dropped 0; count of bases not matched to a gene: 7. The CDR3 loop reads CASSLGMTGQGSGNTIYF. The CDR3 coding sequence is TGTGCCAGCAGCTTAGGAATGACGGGACAGGGCTCTGGAAACACCATATATTTT.

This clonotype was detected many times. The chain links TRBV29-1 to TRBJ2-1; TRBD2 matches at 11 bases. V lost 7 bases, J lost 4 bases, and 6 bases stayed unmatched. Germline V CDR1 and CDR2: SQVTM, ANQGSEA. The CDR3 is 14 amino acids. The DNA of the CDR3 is TGCAGCGGTAGCGGGGGGGAAGGGTACAATGAGCAGTTCTTC. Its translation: CSGSGGEGYNEQFF.

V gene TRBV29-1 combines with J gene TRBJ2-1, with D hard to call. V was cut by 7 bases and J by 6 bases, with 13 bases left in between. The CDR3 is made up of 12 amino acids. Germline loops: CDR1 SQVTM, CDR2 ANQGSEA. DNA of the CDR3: TGCAGCGCCCGTTTGAGTGCCAATGAGCAGTTCTTC. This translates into CSARLSANEQFF.

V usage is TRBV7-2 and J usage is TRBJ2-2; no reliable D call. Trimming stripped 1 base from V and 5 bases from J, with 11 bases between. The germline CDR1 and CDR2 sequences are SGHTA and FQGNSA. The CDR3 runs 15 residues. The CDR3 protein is CASSLGYGDTGELFF. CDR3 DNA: TGTGCCAGCAGCTTAGGGTACGGAGATACCGGGGAGCTGTTTTTT. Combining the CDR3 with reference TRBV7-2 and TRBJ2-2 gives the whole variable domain GAGVSQSPSNKVTEKGKDVELRCDPISGHTALYWYRQSLGQGLEFLIYFQGNSAPDKSGLPSDRFSAERTGGSVSTLTIQRTQQEDSAVYLCASSLGYGDTGELFFGEGSRLTVL.

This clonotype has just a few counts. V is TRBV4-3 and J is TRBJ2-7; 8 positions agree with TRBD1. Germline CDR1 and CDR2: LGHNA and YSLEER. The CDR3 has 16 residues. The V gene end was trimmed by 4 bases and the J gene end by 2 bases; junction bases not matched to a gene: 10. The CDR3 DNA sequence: TGCGCCAGCAGCCCGGGCCTGGGACAGGCAACCTACGAGCAGTACTTC. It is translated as CASSPGLGQATYEQYF.

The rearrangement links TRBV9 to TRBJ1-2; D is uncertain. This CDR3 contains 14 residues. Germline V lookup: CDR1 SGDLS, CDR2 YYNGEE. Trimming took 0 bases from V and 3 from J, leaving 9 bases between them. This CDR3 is CASSVGSGDYGYTF. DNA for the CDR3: TGTGCCAGCAGCGTAGGGTCTGGAGACTATGGCTACACCTTC.

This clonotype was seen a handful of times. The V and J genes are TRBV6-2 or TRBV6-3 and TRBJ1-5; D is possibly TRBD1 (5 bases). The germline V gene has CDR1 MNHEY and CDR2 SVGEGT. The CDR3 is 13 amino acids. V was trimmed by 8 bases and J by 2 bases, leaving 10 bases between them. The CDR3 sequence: CASQGAGNQPQHF. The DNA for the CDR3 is TGTGCCAGCCAGGGTGCGGGCAATCAGCCCCAGCATTTT.

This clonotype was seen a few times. The CDR3 DNA reads TGCGCCAGCAGCGAGAGCAGGGCAACCGAGCAGTACTTC. This translates into CASSESRATEQYF. V is TRBV5-1 and J is TRBJ2-7; a possible D gene is TRBD1 (5 bases). The CDR3 covers 13 residues. The germline gives CDR1 SGHRS, CDR2 YFSETQ. The V gene lost 4 bases and the J gene lost 6 bases, with 14 bases spanning the gap.

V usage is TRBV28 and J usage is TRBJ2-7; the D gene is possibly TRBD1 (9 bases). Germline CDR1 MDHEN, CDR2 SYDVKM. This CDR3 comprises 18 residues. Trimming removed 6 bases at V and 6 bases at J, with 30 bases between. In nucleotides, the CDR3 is TGTGCCAGCAGACCCTTGGCGGGGGGTGGACAGGGGCGAGGCGAGCAGTACTTC. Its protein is CASRPLAGGGQGRGEQYF. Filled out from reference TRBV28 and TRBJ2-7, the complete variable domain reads DVKVTQSSRYLVKRTGEKVFLECVQDMDHENMFWYRQDPGLGLRLIYFSYDVKMKEKGDIPEGYSVSREKKERFSLILESASTNQTSMYLCASRPLAGGGQGRGEQYFGPGTRLTVT.

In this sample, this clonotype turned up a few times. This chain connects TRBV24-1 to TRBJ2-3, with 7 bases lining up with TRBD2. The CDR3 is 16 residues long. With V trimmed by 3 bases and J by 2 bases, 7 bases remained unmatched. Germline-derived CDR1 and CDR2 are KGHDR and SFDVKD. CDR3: CATSDGRTRDTDTQYF. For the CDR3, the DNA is TGTGCCACCAGTGATGGTCGGACTAGGGACACAGATACGCAGTATTTT.

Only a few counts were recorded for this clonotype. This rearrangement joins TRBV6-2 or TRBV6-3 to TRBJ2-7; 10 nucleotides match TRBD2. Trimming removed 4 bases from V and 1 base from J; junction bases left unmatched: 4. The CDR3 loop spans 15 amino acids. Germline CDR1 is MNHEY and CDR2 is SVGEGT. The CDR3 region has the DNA TGTGCCAGCAGTTGGTGGACTAGCGGTTCCTACGAGCAGTACTTC. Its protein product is CASSWWTSGSYEQYF.

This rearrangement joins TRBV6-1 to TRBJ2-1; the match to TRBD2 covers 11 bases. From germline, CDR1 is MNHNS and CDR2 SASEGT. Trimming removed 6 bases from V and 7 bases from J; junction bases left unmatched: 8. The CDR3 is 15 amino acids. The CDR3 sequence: CASRPTSGVSNEQFF. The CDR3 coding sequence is TGTGCCAGCAGACCGACTAGCGGGGTCTCAAATGAGCAGTTCTTC.

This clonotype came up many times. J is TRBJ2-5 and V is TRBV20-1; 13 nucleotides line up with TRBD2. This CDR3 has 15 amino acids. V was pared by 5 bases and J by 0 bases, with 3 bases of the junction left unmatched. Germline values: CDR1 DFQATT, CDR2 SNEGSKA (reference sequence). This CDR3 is CSARGLAGDQETQYF. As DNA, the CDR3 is TGCAGTGCTCGCGGACTAGCGGGGGACCAAGAGACCCAGTACTTC.

Written as DNA, the CDR3 is TGCAGCGTTGGACGGCCCCAAGAGACCCAGTACTTC. Amino acid sequence: CSVGRPQETQYF. This rearrangement joins TRBV29-1 to TRBJ2-5; D uncertain. The CDR3 consists of 12 residues. Germline V lookup: CDR1 SQVTM, CDR2 ANQGSEA. Trimming stripped 4 bases from V and 1 base from J, with 7 bases between.

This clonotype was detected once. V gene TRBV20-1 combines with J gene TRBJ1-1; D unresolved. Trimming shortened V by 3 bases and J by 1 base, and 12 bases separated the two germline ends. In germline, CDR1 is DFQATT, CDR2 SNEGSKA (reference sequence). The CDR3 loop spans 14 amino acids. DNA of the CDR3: TGCAGTGCTAGGGATCCGGGTAGGAACACTGAAGCTTTCTTT. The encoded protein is CSARDPGRNTEAFF.

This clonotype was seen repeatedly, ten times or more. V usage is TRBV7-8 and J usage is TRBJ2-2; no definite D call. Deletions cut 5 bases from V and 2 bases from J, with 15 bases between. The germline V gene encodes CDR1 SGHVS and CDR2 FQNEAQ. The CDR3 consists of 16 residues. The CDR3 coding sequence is TGTGCCAGCAGCACACACGCCAGATTCAACACCGGGGAGCTGTTTTTT. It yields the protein CASSTHARFNTGELFF.

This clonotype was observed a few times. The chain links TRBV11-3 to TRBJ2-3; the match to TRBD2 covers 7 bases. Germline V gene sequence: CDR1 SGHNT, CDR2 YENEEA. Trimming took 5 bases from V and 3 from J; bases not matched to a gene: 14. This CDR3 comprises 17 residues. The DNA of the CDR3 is TGTGCCAGCAGCCCTCGTCCCGGGACTACCGGGACAGATACGCAGTATTTT. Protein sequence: CASSPRPGTTGTDTQYF. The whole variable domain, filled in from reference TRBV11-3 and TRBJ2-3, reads EAGVVQSPRYKIIEKKQPVAFWCNPISGHNTLYWYLQNLGQGPELLIRYENEEAVDDSQLPKDRFSAERLKGVDSTLKIQPAELGDSAVYLCASSPRPGTTGTDTQYFGPGTRLTVL.

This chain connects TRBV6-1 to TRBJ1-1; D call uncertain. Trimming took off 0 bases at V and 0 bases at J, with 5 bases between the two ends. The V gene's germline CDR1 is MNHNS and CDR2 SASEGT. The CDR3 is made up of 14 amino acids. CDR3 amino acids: CASSEATMNTEAFF. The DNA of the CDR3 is TGTGCCAGCAGTGAAGCAACCATGAACACTGAAGCTTTCTTT.

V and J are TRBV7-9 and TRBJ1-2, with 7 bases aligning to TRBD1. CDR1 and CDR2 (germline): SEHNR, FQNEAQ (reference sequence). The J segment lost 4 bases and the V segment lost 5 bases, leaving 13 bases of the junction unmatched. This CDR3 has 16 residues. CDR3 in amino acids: CASSLVTGDWVYGYTF. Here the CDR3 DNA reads TGTGCCAGCAGCCTCGTAACAGGGGATTGGGTCTATGGCTACACCTTC.